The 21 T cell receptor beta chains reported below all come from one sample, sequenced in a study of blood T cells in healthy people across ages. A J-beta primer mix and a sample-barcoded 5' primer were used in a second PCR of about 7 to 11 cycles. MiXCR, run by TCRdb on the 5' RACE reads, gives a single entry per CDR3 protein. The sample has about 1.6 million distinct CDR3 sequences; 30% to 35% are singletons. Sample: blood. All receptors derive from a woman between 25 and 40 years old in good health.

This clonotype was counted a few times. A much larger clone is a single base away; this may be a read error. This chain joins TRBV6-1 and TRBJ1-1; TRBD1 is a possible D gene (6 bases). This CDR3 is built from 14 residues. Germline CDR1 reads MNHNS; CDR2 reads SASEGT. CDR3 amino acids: CAGRIGQQNTEAFF. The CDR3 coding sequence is TGTGCCGGCAGGATCGGACAGCAGAACACTGAAGCTTTCTTT.

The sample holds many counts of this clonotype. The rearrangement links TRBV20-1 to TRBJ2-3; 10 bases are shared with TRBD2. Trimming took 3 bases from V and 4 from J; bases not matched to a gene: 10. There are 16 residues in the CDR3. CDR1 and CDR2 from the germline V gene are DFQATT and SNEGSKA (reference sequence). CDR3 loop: CSARAGTSAGADTQYF. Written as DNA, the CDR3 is TGCAGTGCTAGGGCCGGGACTAGCGCCGGAGCAGATACGCAGTATTTT.

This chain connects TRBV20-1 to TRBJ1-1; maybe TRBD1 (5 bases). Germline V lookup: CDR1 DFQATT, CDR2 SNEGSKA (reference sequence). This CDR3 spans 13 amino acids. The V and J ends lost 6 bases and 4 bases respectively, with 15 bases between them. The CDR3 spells CSASRGTGTEAFF. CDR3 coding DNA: TGCAGTGCCTCGCGGGGCACGGGCACTGAAGCTTTCTTT.

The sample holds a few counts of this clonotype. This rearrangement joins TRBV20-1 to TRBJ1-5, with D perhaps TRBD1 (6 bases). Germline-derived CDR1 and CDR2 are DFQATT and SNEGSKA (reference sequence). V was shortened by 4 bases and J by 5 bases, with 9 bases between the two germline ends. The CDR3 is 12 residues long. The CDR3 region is CSATSGDQPQHF. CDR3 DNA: TGCAGTGCTACTTCAGGGGATCAGCCCCAGCATTTT.

CDR3 protein: CSVRWTGELFF. Written as DNA, the CDR3 is TGCAGCGTTAGGTGGACCGGGGAGCTGTTTTTT. The V and J genes are TRBV29-1 and TRBJ2-2; no definite D call. CDR1 is SQVTM, CDR2 ANQGSEA, per germline. Trimming cost V 5 bases and J 5 bases, with 6 bases left between them. CDR3 size: 11 residues.

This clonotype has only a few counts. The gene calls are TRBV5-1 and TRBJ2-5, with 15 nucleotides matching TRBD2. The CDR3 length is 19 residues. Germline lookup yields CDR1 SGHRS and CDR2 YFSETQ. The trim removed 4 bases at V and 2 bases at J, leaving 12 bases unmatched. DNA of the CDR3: TGCGCCAGCAGCCCTAGACCGGGACTAGCGGGGGGACGACAAGAGACCCAGTACTTC. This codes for CASSPRPGLAGGRQETQYF.

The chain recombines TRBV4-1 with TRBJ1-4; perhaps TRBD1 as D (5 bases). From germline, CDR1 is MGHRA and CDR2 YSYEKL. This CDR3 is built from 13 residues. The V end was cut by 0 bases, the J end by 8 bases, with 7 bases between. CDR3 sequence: CASSQDWGEKLFF. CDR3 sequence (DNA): TGCGCCAGCAGCCAAGATTGGGGGGAAAAACTGTTTTTT.

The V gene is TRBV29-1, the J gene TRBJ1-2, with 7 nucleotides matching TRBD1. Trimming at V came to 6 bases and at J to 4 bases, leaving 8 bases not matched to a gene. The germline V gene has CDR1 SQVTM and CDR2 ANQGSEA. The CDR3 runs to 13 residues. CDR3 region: CSVNRGQGYGYTF. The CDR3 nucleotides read TGCAGCGTGAACAGGGGCCAGGGCTATGGCTACACCTTC.

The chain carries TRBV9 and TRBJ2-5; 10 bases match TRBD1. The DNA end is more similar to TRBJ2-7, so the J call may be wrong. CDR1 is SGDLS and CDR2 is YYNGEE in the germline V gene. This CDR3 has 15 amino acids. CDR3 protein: CASSVGTGATYEQYF. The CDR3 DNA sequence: TGTGCCAGCAGCGTGGGGACAGGGGCAACCTACGAGCAGTACTTC.

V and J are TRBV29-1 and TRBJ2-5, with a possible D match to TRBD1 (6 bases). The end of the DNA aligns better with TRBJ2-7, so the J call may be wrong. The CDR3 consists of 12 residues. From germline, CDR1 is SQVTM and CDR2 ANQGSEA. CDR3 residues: CSVGVGGDEQYF. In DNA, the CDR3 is TGCAGCGTTGGAGTTGGGGGCGACGAGCAGTACTTC.

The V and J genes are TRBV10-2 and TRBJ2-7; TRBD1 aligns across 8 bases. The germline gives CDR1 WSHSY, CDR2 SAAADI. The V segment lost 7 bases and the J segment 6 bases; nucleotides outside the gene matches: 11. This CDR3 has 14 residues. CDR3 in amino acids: CASKSRTGWFEQYF. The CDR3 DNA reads TGCGCCAGCAAGTCCAGGACAGGGTGGTTCGAGCAGTACTTC.

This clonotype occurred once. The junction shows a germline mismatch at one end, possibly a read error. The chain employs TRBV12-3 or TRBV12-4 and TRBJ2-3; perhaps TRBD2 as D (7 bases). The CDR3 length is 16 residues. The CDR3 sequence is CASSLSAGAGTDAQYF. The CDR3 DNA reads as TGTGCCAGCAGTTTGTCGGCGGGGGCGGGCACAGATGCGCAGTATTTT.

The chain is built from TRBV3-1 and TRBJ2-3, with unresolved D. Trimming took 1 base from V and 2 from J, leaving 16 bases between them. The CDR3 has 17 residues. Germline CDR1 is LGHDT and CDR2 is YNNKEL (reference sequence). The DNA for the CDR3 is TGTGCCAGCAGCCAAGGGTCCGCGTTTTTCCCCACAGATACGCAGTATTTT. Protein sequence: CASSQGSAFFPTDTQYF.

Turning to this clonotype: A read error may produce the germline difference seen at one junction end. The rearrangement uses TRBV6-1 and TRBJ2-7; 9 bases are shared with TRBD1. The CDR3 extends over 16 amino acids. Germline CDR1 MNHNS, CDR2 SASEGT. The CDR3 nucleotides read TGTGCCAGCAGTGTATGGACAGGGGAAATCTCCTACGAGCAGGACTTC. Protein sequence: CASSVWTGEISYEQDF.

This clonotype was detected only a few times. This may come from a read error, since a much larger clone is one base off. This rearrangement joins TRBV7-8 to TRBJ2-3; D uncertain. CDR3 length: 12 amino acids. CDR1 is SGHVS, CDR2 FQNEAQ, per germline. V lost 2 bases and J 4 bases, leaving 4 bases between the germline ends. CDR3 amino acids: CASSLIPDTQYF. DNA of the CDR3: TGTGCCAGCAGCTTAATTCCAGATACGCAGTATTTT.

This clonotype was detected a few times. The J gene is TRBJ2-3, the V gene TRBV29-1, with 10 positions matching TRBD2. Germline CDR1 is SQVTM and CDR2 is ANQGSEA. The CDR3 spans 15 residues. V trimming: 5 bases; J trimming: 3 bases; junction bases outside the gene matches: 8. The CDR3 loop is CSVNLAGDVTDTQYF. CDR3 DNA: TGCAGCGTTAATCTAGCGGGAGATGTAACAGATACGCAGTATTTT.

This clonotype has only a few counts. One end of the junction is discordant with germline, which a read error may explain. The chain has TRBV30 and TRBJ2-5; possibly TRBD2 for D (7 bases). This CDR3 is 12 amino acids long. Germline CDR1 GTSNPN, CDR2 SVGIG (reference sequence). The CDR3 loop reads CARRGGKETQYF. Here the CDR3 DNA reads TGTGCCAGGAGGGGGGGGAAAGAGACCCAGTACTTC.

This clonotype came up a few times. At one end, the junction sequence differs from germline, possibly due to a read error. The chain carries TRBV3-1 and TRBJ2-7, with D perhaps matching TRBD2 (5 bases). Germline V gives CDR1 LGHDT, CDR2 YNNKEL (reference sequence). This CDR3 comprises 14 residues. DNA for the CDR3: TGTGCCAGCAGCCCGTTAACTAGTTCCTCCGAGCAGTACTTC. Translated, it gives CASSPLTSSSEQYF.

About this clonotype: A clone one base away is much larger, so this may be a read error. The CDR3: CALRAGGGEQYF. DNA of the CDR3: TGTGCCTTGAGGGCTGGGGGAGGCGAGCAGTACTTC. The chain joins TRBV10-3 to TRBJ2-4; D perhaps matches TRBD2 (6 bases). The J call may be mistaken, given a closer DNA end match to TRBJ2-7. Germline lookup yields CDR1 ENHRY and CDR2 SYGVKD. The CDR3 totals 12 residues.

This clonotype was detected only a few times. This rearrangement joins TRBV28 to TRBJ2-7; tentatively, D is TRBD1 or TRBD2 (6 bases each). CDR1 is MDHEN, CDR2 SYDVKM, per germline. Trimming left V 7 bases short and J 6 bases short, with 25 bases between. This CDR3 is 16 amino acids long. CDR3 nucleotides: TGTGCCAGCAAGGGGGTGCCTGGAGGGTCCTCCCTCGAGCAGTACTTC. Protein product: CASKGVPGGSSLEQYF.

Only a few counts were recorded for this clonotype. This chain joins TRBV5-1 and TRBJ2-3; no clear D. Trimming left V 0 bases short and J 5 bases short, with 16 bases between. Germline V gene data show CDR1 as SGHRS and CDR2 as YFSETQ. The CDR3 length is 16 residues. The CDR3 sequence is CASSLALAALGDTQYF. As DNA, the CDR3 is TGCGCCAGCAGCTTGGCCCTCGCGGCTCTAGGAGATACGCAGTATTTT.